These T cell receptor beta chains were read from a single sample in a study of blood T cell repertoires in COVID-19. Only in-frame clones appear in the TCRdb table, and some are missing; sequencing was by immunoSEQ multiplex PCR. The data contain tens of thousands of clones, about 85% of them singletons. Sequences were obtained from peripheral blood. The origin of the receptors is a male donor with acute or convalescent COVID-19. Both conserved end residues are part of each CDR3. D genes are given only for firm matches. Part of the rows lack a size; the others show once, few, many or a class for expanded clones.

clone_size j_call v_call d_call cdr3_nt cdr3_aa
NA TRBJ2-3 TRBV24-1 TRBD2 TGTGCCACCAGTGATTTGCTGGCTAGCGGGGGGGCTGATACGCAGTATTTT CATSDLLASGGADTQYF
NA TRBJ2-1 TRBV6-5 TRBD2 TGTGCCAGCAGTTGGGGCGGGGGGGCCCCCAATGAGCAGTTCTTC CASSWGGGAPNEQFF
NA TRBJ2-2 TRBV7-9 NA TGTGCCAGCAGCTTATTGGCGGCGAACACCGGGGAGCTGTTTTTT CASSLLAANTGELFF
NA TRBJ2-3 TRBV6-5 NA TGTGCCAGCAGTCATAGTGATCTGGATACGCAGTATTTT CASSHSDLDTQYF
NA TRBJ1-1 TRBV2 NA TGTGCCAGCAGTGAAGGGCCGAACACTGAAGCTTTCTTT CASSEGPNTEAFF
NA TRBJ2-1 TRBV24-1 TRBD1 TGTGCCACCAGTGACCCGGACAGGGGAGTGGGCTCCTACAATGAGCAGTTCTTC CATSDPDRGVGSYNEQFF
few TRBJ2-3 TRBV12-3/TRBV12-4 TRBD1 TGTGCCAGCAGAACAGGGGAAGATACGCAGTATTTT CASRTGEDTQYF
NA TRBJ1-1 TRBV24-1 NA TGTGCCACCAGTGACCCCATACTTGAAGCTTTCTTT CATSDPILEAFF
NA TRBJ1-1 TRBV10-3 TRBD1 TGTGCCATCAGTGACCTTCATAGACAGGGGCCGAACACTGAAGCTTTCTTT CAISDLHRQGPNTEAFF
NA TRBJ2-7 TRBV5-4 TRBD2 TGTGCCAGCAGCTGGACTAGCGGGGGGCCCACGGGGGAGCAGTACTTC CASSWTSGGPTGEQYF
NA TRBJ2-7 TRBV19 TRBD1 TGTGCCAGTAGTAAGGACAGGGCGTTCTACGAGCAGTACTTC CASSKDRAFYEQYF
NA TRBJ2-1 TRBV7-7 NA TGTGCTAGCAGCTTTGGAATCCGGGAATCGGACAATGAGCAGTTCTTC CASSFGIRESDNEQFF
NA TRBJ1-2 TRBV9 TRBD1 TGTGCCAGCAGCGTTACAACAGGGGGCACCTATGGCTACACCTTC CASSVTTGGTYGYTF
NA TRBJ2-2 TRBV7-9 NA TGTGCCAGCAGCTTGCCCCGTTCCGGGGCCGGGGAGCTGTTTTTT CASSLPRSGAGELFF
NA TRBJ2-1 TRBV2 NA TGTGCCAGCCTTAGCGGGGACAGCTCCTACAATGAGCAGTTCTTC CASLSGDSSYNEQFF
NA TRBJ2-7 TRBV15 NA TGTGCCACCAGCAAGAGCTCAGGGATAGGCTCCTACGAGCAGTACTTC CATSKSSGIGSYEQYF
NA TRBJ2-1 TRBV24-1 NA TGTGCCACCAGTGATCGAGACTACCCAGACAATGAGCAGTTCTTC CATSDRDYPDNEQFF
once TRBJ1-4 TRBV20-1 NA TGCAGTGCCCAAGGAGGTGAAAAACTGTTTTTT CSAQGGEKLFF